The 17 T cell receptor beta chains reported below all come from one sample, sequenced in a study of long-term antiretroviral therapy in people with HIV. Samples were assayed with immunoSEQ v3.0 at survey level. TCRdb's table, derived via immunoSEQ multiplex PCR, lists solely in-frame clones and lacks some. Of 21,000 or so clones in the sample, about four fifths are singletons; the top ten hold 8.1%. This sample comprised unsorted PBMCs, obtained at the start of antiretroviral therapy. The receptors derive from a man aged 50-59 years with HIV.

The chain combines TRBV5-4 with TRBJ2-2; tentatively, D is TRBD2 (6 bases). Trimming left V 2 bases short and J 0 bases short, with 8 bases between. This CDR3 spans 15 amino acids. Germline V lookup: CDR1 SGHNT, CDR2 YYREEE (reference sequence). The CDR3 loop reads CASSFGGTNTGELFF. The CDR3 DNA is TGTGCCAGCAGCTTTGGGGGGACGAACACCGGGGAGCTGTTTTTT.

The chain uses TRBV2 and TRBJ1-2; tentative D call: TRBD1 (6 bases). CDR1 and CDR2 (germline): SNHLY, FYNNEI. This CDR3 is 13 amino acids long. Deletions cut 3 bases from V and 6 bases from J, with 11 bases between. As DNA, the CDR3 is TGTGCCAGCAGTGAGAACAGGGTAGATGGCTACACCTTC. It codes for CASSENRVDGYTF.

This clone was observed once. One junction end disagrees with the germline gene, perhaps due to a read error. V is TRBV7-7 and J is TRBJ2-5; D remains ambiguous. CDR3 length: 13 amino acids. CDR1 and CDR2 (germline): SSHAT, FNYEAQ (reference sequence). CDR3 sequence reads: CASSRHYRETQYF. For the CDR3, the DNA is TGTGCTAGCAGCCGCCATTACCGTGAGACCCAGTACTTC.

This chain uses TRBV10-3 with TRBJ1-1; no reliable D call. Germline V lookup: CDR1 ENHRY, CDR2 SYGVKD. This CDR3 is built from 15 residues. V shed 11 bases and J shed 4 bases, with 23 bases lying between them. As DNA, the CDR3 is TGTGCCGCCTCTCGGAAGGACGGGTTAATCACTGAAGCTTTCTTT. Protein sequence: CAASRKDGLITEAFF.

This clone came up a few times. V gene TRBV4-1 combines with J gene TRBJ2-7; the D is unclear. V lost 3 bases, J lost 7 bases, and 13 bases lay in between. Per the germline V gene, CDR1 is MGHRA and CDR2 is YSYEKL. The CDR3 is 13 residues long. The CDR3 DNA is TGCGCCAGCAGCCAGGAGTTGGCGGATGAGCAGTACTTC. This codes for CASSQELADEQYF.

The table lists this clone with a few counts. The chain employs TRBV4-2 and TRBJ2-5; D tentatively reads TRBD1 or TRBD2 (5 bases each). Between the trimmed V and J ends, which lost 4 bases and 4 bases, there was a span of 16 bases. Germline V gene lookup returns CDR1 LGHNA and CDR2 YNFKEQ. This CDR3 comprises 15 residues. This chain's CDR3 is CASSLAGAAGETQYF. The DNA of the CDR3 is TGTGCCAGCAGCCTTGCCGGGGCGGCAGGAGAGACCCAGTACTTC.

The chain carries TRBV18 and TRBJ2-1, with TRBD2 as a possible D gene (5 bases). The CDR3 is 16 residues long. With 2 bases removed from V and 5 bases from J, the gap between germline ends came to 16 bases. Germline V gene lookup returns CDR1 KGHSH and CDR2 LQKENI. The CDR3 loop reads CASSPSPGWGDNEQFF. The CDR3 region has the DNA TGTGCCAGCTCACCATCCCCGGGATGGGGAGACAATGAGCAGTTCTTC.

The chain recombines TRBV7-6 with TRBJ2-7, with D unclear. The V and J ends lost 3 bases and 0 bases respectively, with 12 bases between them. This CDR3 is built from 15 residues. Germline V CDR1 and CDR2: SGHVS, FNYEAQ. The CDR3 bases are TGTGCCAGCAGCTTGATGGGCACAATCTCCTACGAGCAGTACTTC. Translated: CASSLMGTISYEQYF.

The rearrangement joins TRBV29-1 to TRBJ1-2, with 10 bases that match TRBD1. The CDR3 length is 18 residues. The V gene end was trimmed by 3 bases and the J gene end by 9 bases; junction bases not matched to a gene: 22. The V gene's germline CDR1 is SQVTM and CDR2 ANQGSEA. The CDR3 coding sequence is TGCAGCGTTGAGGGGGGTTTCGGGACAGGGGCCGCGGAGAGGAGCTACACCTTC. Amino acid sequence: CSVEGGFGTGAAERSYTF.

The rearrangement uses TRBV28 and TRBJ2-7, with 7 nucleotides matching TRBD2. V was pared by 3 bases and J by 8 bases, with 13 bases of the junction left unmatched. This CDR3 contains 15 residues. Germline V CDR1 and CDR2: MDHEN, SYDVKM. The CDR3 region has the DNA TGTGCCAGCAGTTTTCCGCTAGCGGACGACTGGAAGCAGTACTTC. Protein: CASSFPLADDWKQYF.

V is TRBV29-1 and J is TRBJ2-7, with D perhaps TRBD1 or TRBD2 (7 bases each). Per the germline V gene, CDR1 is SQVTM and CDR2 is ANQGSEA. The V end was cut by 1 base, the J end by 4 bases, with 11 bases between. The CDR3 is made up of 13 amino acids. CDR3 sequence (DNA): TGCAGCGTTGAAGGCAGGGGGGGGTACGAGCAGTACTTC. Translated, it gives CSVEGRGGYEQYF.

The rearrangement links TRBV28 to TRBJ2-5, with D possibly TRBD1 on 5 matching bases. Trimming left V 8 bases short and J 4 bases short, with 11 bases between. CDR3 length: 12 amino acids. In germline, CDR1 is MDHEN, CDR2 SYDVKM. CDR3 nucleotide sequence: TGTGCCAGCCACCACCAGGGAGAGACCCAGTACTTC. Protein sequence: CASHHQGETQYF.

The CDR3 loop is CASGSGILEGYGYTF. The CDR3 nucleotides are TGTGCCAGTGGCAGCGGGATCCTTGAAGGGTATGGCTACACCTTC. The rearrangement joins TRBV19 to TRBJ1-2; D ambiguous. The CDR3 contains 15 residues. Trimming took 8 bases from V and 5 from J, leaving 21 bases between them. Germline CDR1 is LNHDA and CDR2 is SQIVND (reference sequence).

The chain is built from TRBV30 and TRBJ1-1; the D is unclear. CDR3 length equals 14 residues. The V end was cut by 5 bases, the J end by 0 bases, with 13 bases between. The V gene's germline CDR1 is GTSNPN and CDR2 SVGIG (reference sequence). The CDR3 sequence is CAWAPRYLNTEAFF. CDR3 coding DNA: TGTGCCTGGGCACCTCGGTATCTGAACACTGAAGCTTTCTTT.

The rearrangement joins TRBV7-3 to TRBJ1-1; the D is unclear. The V end lost 3 bases, the J end lost 2 bases, and 10 bases lay between the germline ends. The length of the CDR3 is 14 residues. Germline V lookup: CDR1 SGHTA, CDR2 FQGTGA. The CDR3 nucleotides are TGTGCCAGCAGCTTCGGGCAGTTCAACACTGAAGCTTTCTTT. As protein: CASSFGQFNTEAFF.

This clone was observed a few times. The rearrangement joins TRBV7-9 to TRBJ2-1, with D possibly being TRBD1 or TRBD2 (5 bases each). Trimming stripped 3 bases from V and 5 bases from J, with 8 bases between. This CDR3 is built from 13 residues. CDR1 is SEHNR and CDR2 is FQNEAQ in the germline V gene (reference sequence). The CDR3 DNA sequence: TGTGCCAGCAGCTTGGGGACCGACAATGAGCAGTTCTTC. Its translation is CASSLGTDNEQFF.

The chain carries TRBV11-3 and TRBJ2-7; 7 nucleotides match TRBD2. Germline lookup yields CDR1 SGHNT and CDR2 YENEEA. This CDR3 region has 17 residues. Trimming cost V 1 base and J 1 base; bases outside gene matches: 10. Here the CDR3 DNA reads TGTGCCAGCAGCTTAGCCTCCCGGGAGGTAGTATCCTACGAGCAGTACTTC. This codes for CASSLASREVVSYEQYF.